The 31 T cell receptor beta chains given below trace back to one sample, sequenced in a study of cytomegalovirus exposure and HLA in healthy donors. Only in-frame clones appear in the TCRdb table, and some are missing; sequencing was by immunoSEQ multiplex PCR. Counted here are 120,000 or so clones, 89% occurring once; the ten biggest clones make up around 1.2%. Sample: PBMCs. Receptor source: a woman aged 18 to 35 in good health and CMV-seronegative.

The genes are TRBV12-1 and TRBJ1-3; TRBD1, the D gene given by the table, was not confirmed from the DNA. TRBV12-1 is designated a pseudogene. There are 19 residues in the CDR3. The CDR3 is CASSFNEQGTGGDTHTIYF. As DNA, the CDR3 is TGTGCCAGCAGCTTTAATGAGCAGGGGACCGGCGGAGATACGCACACCATATATTTT.

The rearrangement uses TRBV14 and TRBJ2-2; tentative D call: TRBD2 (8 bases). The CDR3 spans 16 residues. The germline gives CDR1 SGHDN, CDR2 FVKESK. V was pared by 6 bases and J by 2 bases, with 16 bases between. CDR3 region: CASRQTGTSNTGELFF. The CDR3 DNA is TGTGCCAGCAGACAGACAGGGACTAGTAACACCGGGGAGCTGTTTTTT. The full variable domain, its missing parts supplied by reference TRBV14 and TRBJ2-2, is EAGVTQFPSHSVIEKGQTVTLRCDPISGHDNLYWYRRVMGKEIKFLLHFVKESKQDESGMPNNRFLAERTGGTYSTLKVQPAELEDSGVYFCASRQTGTSNTGELFFGEGSRLTVL.

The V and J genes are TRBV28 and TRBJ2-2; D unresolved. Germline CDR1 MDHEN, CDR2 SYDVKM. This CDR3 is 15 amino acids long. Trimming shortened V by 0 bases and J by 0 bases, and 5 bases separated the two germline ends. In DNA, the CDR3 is TGTGCCAGCAGTTTATGGACAACGAACACCGGGGAGCTGTTTTTT. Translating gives CASSLWTTNTGELFF.

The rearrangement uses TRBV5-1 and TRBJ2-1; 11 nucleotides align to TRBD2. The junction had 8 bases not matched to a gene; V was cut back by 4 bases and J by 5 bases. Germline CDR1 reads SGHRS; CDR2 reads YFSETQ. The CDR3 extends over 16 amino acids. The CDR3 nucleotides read TGCGCCAGCAGCACCCTAGCGGGGGGCGCGGACAATGAGCAGTTCTTC. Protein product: CASSTLAGGADNEQFF.

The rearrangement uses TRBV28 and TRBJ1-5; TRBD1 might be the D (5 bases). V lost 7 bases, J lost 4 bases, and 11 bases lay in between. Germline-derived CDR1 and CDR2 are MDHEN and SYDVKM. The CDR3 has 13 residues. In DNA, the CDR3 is TGTGCCAGCATCGGGGCGGGGAATCAGCCCCAGCATTTT. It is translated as CASIGAGNQPQHF.

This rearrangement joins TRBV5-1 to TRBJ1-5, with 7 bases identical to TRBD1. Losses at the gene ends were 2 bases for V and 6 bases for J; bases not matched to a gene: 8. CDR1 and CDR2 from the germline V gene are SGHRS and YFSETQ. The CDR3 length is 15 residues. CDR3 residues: CASSLEGGNGQPQHF. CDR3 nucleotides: TGCGCCAGCAGCTTAGAAGGGGGCAACGGTCAGCCCCAGCATTTT.

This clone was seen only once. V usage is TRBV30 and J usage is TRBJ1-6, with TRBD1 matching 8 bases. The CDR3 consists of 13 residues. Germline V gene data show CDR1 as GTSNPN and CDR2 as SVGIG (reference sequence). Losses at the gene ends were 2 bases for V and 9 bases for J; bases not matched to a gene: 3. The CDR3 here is CAWSMDRASPLHF. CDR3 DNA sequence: TGTGCCTGGAGTATGGACAGGGCTTCACCCCTCCACTTT. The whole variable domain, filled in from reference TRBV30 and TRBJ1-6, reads SQTIHQWPATLVQPVGSPLSLECTVEGTSNPNLYWYRQAAGRGLQLLFYSVGIGQISSEVPQNLSASRPQDRQFILSSKKLLLSDSGFYLCAWSMDRASPLHFGNGTRLTVT.

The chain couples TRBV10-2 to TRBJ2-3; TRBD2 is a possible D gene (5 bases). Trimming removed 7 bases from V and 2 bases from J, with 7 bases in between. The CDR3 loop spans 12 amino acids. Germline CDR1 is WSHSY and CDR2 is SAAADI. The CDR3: CASKDFTDTQYF. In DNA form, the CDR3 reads TGCGCCAGCAAGGACTTCACAGATACGCAGTATTTT.

This chain's CDR3 is CASSSRLARSGELFF. The CDR3 DNA is TGTGCCAGCAGCTCCCGACTAGCGAGGTCCGGGGAGCTGTTTTTT. The chain is built from TRBV7-9 and TRBJ2-2; 8 nucleotides match TRBD2. The length of the CDR3 is 15 residues. Germline V gives CDR1 SEHNR, CDR2 FQNEAQ (reference sequence). J gave up 6 bases and V 4 bases, and 7 bases lay outside the gene matches.

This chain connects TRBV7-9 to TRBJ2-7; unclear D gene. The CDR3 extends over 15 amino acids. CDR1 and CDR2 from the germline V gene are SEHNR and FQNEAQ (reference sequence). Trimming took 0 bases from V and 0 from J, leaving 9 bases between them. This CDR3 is CASSLALSNSYEQYF. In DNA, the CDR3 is TGTGCCAGCAGCTTAGCGCTTAGTAACTCCTACGAGCAGTACTTC.

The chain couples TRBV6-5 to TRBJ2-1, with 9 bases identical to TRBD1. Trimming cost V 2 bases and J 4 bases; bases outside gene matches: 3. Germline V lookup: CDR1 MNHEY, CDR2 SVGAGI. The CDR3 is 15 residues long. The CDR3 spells CASSYGTGHYNEQFF. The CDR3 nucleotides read TGTGCCAGCAGTTACGGGACAGGGCATTACAATGAGCAGTTCTTC.

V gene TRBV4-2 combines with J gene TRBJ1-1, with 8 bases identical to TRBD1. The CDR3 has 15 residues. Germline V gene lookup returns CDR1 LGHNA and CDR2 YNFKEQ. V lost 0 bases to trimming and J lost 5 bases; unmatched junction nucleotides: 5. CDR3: CASSQESTGGTEAFF. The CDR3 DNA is TGTGCCAGCAGCCAAGAAAGCACAGGGGGAACTGAAGCTTTCTTT.

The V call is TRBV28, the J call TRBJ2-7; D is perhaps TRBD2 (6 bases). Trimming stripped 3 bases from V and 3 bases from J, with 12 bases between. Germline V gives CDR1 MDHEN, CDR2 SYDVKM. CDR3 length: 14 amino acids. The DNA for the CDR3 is TGTGCCAGCAGTTTCCTCGGGGGAGACTACGAGCAGTACTTC. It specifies CASSFLGGDYEQYF.

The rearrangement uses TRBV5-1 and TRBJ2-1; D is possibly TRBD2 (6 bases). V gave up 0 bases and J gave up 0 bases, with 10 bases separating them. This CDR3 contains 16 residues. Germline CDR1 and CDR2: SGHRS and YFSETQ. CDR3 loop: CASSLGGGGSYNEQFF. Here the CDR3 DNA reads TGCGCCAGCAGCTTGGGGGGAGGAGGCTCCTACAATGAGCAGTTCTTC.

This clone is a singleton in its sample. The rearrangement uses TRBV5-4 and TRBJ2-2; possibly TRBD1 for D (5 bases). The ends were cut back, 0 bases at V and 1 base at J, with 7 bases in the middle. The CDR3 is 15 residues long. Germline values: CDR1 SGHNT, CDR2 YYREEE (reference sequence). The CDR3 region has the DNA TGTGCCAGCAGCTTGGCCAGGGTGAACACCGGGGAGCTGTTTTTT. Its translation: CASSLARVNTGELFF.

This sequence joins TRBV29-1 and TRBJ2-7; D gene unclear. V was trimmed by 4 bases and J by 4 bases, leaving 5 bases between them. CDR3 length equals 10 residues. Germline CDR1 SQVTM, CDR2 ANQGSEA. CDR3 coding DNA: TGCAGCGTTGGTGAGTACGAGCAGTACTTC. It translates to CSVGEYEQYF.

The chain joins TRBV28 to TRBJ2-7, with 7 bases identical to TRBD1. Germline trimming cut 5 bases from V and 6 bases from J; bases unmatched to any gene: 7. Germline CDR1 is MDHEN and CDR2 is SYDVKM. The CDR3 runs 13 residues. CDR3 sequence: CASSDRVRGEQYV. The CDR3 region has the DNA TGTGCCAGCAGTGACAGGGTTCGCGGCGAGCAGTACGTC.

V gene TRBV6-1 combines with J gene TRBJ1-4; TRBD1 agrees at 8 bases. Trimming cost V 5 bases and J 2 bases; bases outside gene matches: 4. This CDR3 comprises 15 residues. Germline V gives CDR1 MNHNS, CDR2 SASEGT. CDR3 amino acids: CASSHDRGTNEKLFF. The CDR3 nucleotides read TGTGCCAGCAGTCATGACAGGGGCACTAATGAAAAACTGTTTTTT.

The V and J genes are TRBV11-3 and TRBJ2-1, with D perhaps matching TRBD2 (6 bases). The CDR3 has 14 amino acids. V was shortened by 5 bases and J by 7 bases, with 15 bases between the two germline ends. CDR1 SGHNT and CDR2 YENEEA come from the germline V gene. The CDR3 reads CASSPVTGVNEQFF. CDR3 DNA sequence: TGTGCCAGCAGCCCAGTGACGGGAGTTAATGAGCAGTTCTTC.

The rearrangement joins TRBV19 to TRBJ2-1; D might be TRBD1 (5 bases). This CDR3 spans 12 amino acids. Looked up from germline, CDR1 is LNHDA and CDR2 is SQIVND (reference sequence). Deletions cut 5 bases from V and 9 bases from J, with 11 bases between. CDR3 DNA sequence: TGTGCCAGTAGTCCTAGGCAGGGTGAGCAGTTCTTC. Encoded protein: CASSPRQGEQFF.

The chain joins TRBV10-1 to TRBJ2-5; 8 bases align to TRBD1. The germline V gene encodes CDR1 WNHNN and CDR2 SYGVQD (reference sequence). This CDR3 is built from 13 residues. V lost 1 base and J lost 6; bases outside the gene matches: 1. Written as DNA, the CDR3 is TGCGCCAGCAGTGAGTACAGGGGGAAGACCCAGTACTTC. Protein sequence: CASSEYRGKTQYF.

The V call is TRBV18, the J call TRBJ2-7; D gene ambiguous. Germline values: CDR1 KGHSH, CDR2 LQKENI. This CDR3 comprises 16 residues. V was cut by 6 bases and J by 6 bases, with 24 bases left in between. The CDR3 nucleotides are TGTGCCAGCTCCCCCCAGAAGACGGCCAGCCGGGTCGAGCAGTACTTC. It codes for CASSPQKTASRVEQYF.

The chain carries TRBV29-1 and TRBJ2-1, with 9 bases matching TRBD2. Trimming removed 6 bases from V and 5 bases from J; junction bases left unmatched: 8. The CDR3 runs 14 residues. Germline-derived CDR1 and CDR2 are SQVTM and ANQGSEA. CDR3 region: CSVMTSGKNNEQFF. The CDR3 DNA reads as TGCAGCGTGATGACTAGCGGAAAGAACAATGAGCAGTTCTTC.

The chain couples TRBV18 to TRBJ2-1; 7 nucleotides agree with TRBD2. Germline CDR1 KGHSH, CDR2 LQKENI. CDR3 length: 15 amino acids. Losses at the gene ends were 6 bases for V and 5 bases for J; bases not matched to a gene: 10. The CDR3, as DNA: TGTGCCAGCTCCGGCCGGACTAGGGGCGACAATGAGCAGTTCTTC. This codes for CASSGRTRGDNEQFF.

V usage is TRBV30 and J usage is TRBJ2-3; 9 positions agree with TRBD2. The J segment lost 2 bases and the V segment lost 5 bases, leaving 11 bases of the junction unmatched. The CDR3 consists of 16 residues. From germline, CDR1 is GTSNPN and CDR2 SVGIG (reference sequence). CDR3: CAWGTGTSLDTDTQYF. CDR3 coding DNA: TGTGCCTGGGGCACCGGGACTAGCCTCGACACAGATACGCAGTATTTT.

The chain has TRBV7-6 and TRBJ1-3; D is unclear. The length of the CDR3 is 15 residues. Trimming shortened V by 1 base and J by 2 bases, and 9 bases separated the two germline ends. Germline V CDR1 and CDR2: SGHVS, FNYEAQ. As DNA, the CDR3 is TGTGCCAGCAGCTTAGACAGAACCACTGGAAACACCATATATTTT. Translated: CASSLDRTTGNTIYF.

The CDR3 sequence: CASSVQGAAPGELFF. The CDR3 DNA sequence: TGTGCCAGCAGTGTACAGGGTGCGGCACCCGGGGAGCTGTTTTTT. The V gene is TRBV2, the J gene TRBJ2-2; perhaps TRBD1 as D (6 bases). This CDR3 is 15 amino acids long. V was shortened by 4 bases and J by 6 bases, with 15 bases between the two germline ends. Germline V gene lookup returns CDR1 SNHLY and CDR2 FYNNEI.

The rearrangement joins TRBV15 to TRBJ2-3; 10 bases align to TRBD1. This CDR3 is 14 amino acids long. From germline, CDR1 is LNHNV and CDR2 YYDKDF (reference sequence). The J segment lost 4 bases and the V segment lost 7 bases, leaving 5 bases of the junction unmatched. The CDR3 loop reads CATNHGQGADTQYF. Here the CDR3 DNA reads TGTGCCACCAACCACGGACAGGGGGCAGATACGCAGTATTTT.

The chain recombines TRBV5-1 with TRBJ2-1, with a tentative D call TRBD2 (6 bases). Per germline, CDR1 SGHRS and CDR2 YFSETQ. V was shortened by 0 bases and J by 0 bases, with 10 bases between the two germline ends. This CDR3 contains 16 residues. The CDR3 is CASSLDGGSSYNEQFF. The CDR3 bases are TGCGCCAGCAGCTTGGATGGGGGGAGCTCCTACAATGAGCAGTTCTTC.

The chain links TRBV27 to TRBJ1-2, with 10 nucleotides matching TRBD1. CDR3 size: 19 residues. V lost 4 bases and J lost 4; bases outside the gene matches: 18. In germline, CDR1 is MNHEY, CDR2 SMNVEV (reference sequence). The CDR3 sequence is CASSSYSKPGQGRGYGYTF. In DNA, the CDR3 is TGTGCCAGCAGTTCCTATTCGAAACCGGGACAGGGGCGGGGCTATGGCTACACCTTC.

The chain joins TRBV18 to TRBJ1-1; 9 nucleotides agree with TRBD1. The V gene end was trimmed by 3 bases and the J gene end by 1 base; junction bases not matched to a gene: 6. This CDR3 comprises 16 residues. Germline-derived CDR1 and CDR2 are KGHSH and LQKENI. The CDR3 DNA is TGTGCCAGCTCACCTAGGACAGGGGCTGGGAACACTGAAGCTTTCTTT. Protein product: CASSPRTGAGNTEAFF.